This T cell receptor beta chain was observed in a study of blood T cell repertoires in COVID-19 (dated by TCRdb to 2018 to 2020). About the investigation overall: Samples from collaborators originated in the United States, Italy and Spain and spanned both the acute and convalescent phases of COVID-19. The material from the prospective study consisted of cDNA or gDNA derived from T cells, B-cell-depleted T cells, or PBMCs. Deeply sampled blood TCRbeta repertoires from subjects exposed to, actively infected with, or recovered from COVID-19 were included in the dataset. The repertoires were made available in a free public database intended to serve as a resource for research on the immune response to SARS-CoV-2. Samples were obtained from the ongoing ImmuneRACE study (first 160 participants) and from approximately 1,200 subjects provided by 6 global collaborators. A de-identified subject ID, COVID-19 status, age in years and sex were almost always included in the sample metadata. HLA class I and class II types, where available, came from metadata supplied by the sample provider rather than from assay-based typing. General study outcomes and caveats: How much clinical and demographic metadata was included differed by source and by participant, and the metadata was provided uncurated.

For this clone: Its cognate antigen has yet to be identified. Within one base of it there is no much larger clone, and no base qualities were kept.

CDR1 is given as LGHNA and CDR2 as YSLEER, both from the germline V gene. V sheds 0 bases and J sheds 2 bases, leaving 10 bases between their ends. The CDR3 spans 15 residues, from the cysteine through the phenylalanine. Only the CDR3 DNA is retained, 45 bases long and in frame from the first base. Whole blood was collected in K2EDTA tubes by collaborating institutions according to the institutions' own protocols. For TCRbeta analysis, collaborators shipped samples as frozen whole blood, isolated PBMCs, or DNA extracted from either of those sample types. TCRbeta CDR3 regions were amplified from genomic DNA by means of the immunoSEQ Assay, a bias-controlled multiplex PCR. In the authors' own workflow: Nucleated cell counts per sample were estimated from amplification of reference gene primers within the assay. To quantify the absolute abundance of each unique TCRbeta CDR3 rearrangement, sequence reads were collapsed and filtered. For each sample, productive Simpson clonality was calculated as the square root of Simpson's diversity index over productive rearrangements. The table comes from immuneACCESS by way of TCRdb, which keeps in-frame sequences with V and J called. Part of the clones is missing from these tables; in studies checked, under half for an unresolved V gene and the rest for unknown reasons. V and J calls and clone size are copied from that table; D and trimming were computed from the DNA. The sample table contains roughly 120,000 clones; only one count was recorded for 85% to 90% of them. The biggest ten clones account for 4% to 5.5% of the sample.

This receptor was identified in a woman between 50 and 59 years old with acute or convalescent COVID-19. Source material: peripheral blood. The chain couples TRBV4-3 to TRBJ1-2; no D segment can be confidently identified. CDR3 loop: CASSQDQRQNYGYTF. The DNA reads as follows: TGCGCCAGCAGCCAAGATCAGAGGCAAAACTATGGCTACACCTTC.